This T cell receptor beta chain was retrieved from a study of OX40 agonist ivuxolimab in advanced cancers. Study details: Mean age around 64 years, range about 20 to 85; just over 80% male. Of the patients, three showed partial responses, one with hepatocellular carcinoma and two with cutaneous melanoma.

Method: immunoSEQ multiplex PCR; TCRdb's copy keeps in-frame clones and lacks some. The repertoire consists of fewer than 85,000 clones, with around 86% occurring once and the leading ten covering 0.6% to 0.8%. With baseline, cycle 4 day 1, and cycle 7 day 1 as timepoints, blood was sampled. Study-level results: Certain nonresponders additionally had low normalized T-cell clonal expansion.

With regard to this clone: Its target is not known.

Germline V gene lookup returns CDR1 MDHEN and CDR2 SYDVKM. V lost 5 bases and J 0 bases, leaving 5 bases between the germline ends. The CDR3 has 13 residues. Sequencing was performed on CD4+ or CD8+ T cells sorted from blood, taken in a trial of the OX40 agonist ivuxolimab. The receptor was derived from an adult with an advanced solid tumor such as melanoma, head and neck, liver or kidney cancer. The rearrangement links TRBV28 to TRBJ1-3; no reliable D call. The CDR3 DNA reads TGTGCCAGCAGTACTAGCTCTGGAAACACCATATATTTT. It codes for CASSTSSGNTIYF.